The 23 T cell receptor beta chains listed next were all sequenced from one sample in a study of control samples from healthy donors and cancer patients. Sequenced by immunoSEQ multiplex PCR; TCRdb stores in-frame clones only, minus some. Of more than 25,000 clones detected, 94% appear once; the ten largest clones hold less than 8.5%. Specimen: blood. Source of these receptors: a man in his sixties in good health.

The chain is built from TRBV28 and TRBJ1-2; D gene uncertain. The CDR3 is made up of 13 amino acids. Trimming pared 3 bases from V and 7 bases from J, leaving 12 bases between. The germline V gene has CDR1 MDHEN and CDR2 SYDVKM. The CDR3 region is CASSLLPGLGYTF. DNA for the CDR3: TGTGCCAGCAGTTTGTTGCCGGGTCTTGGCTACACCTTC.

The CDR3 DNA reads as TGTGCCAGCAGCCGGGACAGGGGGCGAGAAAAACTGTTTTTT. This encodes CASSRDRGREKLFF. The rearrangement joins TRBV4-2 to TRBJ1-4, with 12 bases aligning to TRBD1. Germline CDR1 LGHNA, CDR2 YNFKEQ. V dropped 4 bases and J dropped 8; count of bases not matched to a gene: 2. This CDR3 is 14 amino acids long.

This rearrangement joins TRBV7-9 to TRBJ1-6, with D possibly matching TRBD1 (6 bases). Germline V gives CDR1 SEHNR, CDR2 FQNEAQ (reference sequence). The CDR3 runs 16 residues. The V end lost 1 base, the J end lost 2 bases, and 9 bases lay between the germline ends. In nucleotides, the CDR3 is TGTGCCAGCAGCTTAGAGCGGGACACCTATAATTCACCCCTCCACTTT. This sequence encodes CASSLERDTYNSPLHF.

This chain links TRBV5-1 with TRBJ1-1; the D is unclear. V was clipped by 5 bases and J by 2 bases, with 4 bases between them. Germline V lookup: CDR1 SGHRS, CDR2 YFSETQ. The CDR3 totals 11 residues. The CDR3 loop reads CASRSNTEAFF. The DNA for the CDR3 is TGCGCCAGCAGATCAAACACTGAAGCTTTCTTT.

The chain uses TRBV6-5 and TRBJ1-1, with D uncertain. Between the trimmed V and J ends, which lost 6 bases and 4 bases, there was a span of 15 bases. CDR1 and CDR2 (germline): MNHEY, SVGAGI. The CDR3 length is 14 residues. The CDR3 here is CASRRTRRSTEAFF. CDR3 nucleotide sequence: TGTGCCAGCAGAAGGACCAGGAGAAGCACTGAAGCTTTCTTT.

The J gene is TRBJ1-1, the V gene TRBV6-1; a weak D match, TRBD1 (5 bases). In germline, CDR1 is MNHNS, CDR2 SASEGT. Between the trimmed V and J ends, which lost 0 bases and 2 bases, there was a span of 16 bases. CDR3 size: 17 residues. The CDR3 sequence is CASSEALTTVENTEAFF. The CDR3 DNA follows: TGTGCCAGCAGTGAAGCGCTCACGACAGTAGAAAACACTGAAGCTTTCTTT.

This chain links TRBV7-2 with TRBJ1-2; possibly TRBD1 for D (6 bases). This CDR3 spans 14 amino acids. V lost 4 bases and J 3 bases, leaving 12 bases between the germline ends. CDR1 is SGHTA and CDR2 is FQGNSA in the germline V gene. The CDR3 loop is CASSSRTDYYGYTF. In DNA form, the CDR3 reads TGTGCCAGCAGCTCTCGGACAGATTACTATGGCTACACCTTC.

The J gene is TRBJ1-3, the V gene TRBV7-9, with D hard to call. V lost 4 bases, J lost 0 bases, and 10 bases lay in between. The CDR3 runs 15 residues. Germline CDR1 SEHNR, CDR2 FQNEAQ (reference sequence). CDR3: CASSSGLNSGNTIYF. DNA of the CDR3: TGTGCCAGCAGCTCCGGACTGAACTCTGGAAACACCATATATTTT.

The chain has TRBV6-5 and TRBJ1-5; D perhaps matches TRBD1 (5 bases). The V gene lost 3 bases and the J gene lost 1 base, with 10 bases spanning the gap. The CDR3 contains 15 residues. Germline V gene sequence: CDR1 MNHEY, CDR2 SVGAGI. This CDR3 reads CASSYSGMSNQPQHF. The DNA for the CDR3 is TGTGCCAGCAGTTATTCAGGGATGAGCAATCAGCCCCAGCATTTT.

This chain links TRBV3-1 (or the pseudogene TRBV3-2) with TRBJ2-3; TRBD2 aligns across 14 bases. The ends lost 3 bases at V and 3 bases at J; junction bases unmatched: 8. Germline V gene lookup returns CDR1 LGHDT and CDR2 YNNKEL (reference sequence). The CDR3 is made up of 18 amino acids. This CDR3 reads CASSQARLAGGLTDTQYF. Here the CDR3 DNA reads TGTGCCAGCAGCCAGGCCCGACTAGCGGGGGGGCTTACAGATACGCAGTATTTT.

The chain employs TRBV6-6 and TRBJ1-1; TRBD1 might be the D (5 bases). The germline CDR1 and CDR2 sequences are MNHNY and SVGAGI (reference sequence). CDR3 length: 13 residues. Trimming took 5 bases from V and 8 from J, leaving 15 bases between them. CDR3 protein: CASSPRDGREAFF. As DNA, the CDR3 is TGTGCCAGCAGTCCTCGGGACGGCCGAGAAGCTTTCTTT.

J is TRBJ1-1 and V is TRBV19, with 8 bases identical to TRBD1. V shed 4 bases and J 4 bases; nucleotides not matched to a gene: 5. From germline, CDR1 is LNHDA and CDR2 SQIVND (reference sequence). This CDR3 region has 14 residues. The CDR3 nucleotides read TGTGCCAGTAGTAACACAGGGGGATCCACTGAAGCTTTCTTT. Protein: CASSNTGGSTEAFF.

The chain uses TRBV6-6 and TRBJ2-2; no definite D call. The germline V and J ends were trimmed by 0 bases and 1 base, with 0 bases remaining between them. This CDR3 has 13 residues. Germline V gene sequence: CDR1 MNHNY, CDR2 SVGAGI (reference sequence). CDR3 sequence: CASSYSNTGELFF. For the CDR3, the DNA is TGTGCCAGCAGTTACTCGAACACCGGGGAGCTGTTTTTT.

J is TRBJ1-2 and V is TRBV6-5; D gene unclear. The germline V gene encodes CDR1 MNHEY and CDR2 SVGAGI. There are 14 residues in the CDR3. The V gene lost 4 bases and the J gene lost 4 bases, with 13 bases spanning the gap. The CDR3 DNA reads TGTGCCAGCAGTTCGTTGGGAGAATCCTATGGCTACACCTTC. Translation gives CASSSLGESYGYTF.

The chain has TRBV7-3 and TRBJ2-2; D might be TRBD1 (7 bases). The CDR3 contains 13 residues. The V and J ends lost 6 bases and 6 bases respectively, with 11 bases between them. Germline-derived CDR1 and CDR2 are SGHTA and FQGTGA. Here the CDR3 reads CASSQGGPGELFF. The CDR3 coding sequence is TGTGCCAGCAGTCAGGGGGGTCCCGGGGAGCTGTTTTTT.

This clone occurred once. The J gene is TRBJ1-3, the V gene TRBV11-2; 7 bases align to TRBD1. The CDR3 covers 14 residues. V lost 4 bases and J lost 4; bases outside the gene matches: 4. CDR1 and CDR2 from the germline V gene are SGHAT and FQNNGV. The CDR3 is CASSSQGVGNTIYF. In DNA, the CDR3 is TGTGCCAGCAGCTCCCAGGGGGTCGGAAACACCATATATTTT.

The chain joins TRBV6-5 to TRBJ2-7; the D call may be TRBD1 or TRBD2 (5 bases each). The germline CDR1 and CDR2 sequences are MNHEY and SVGAGI. The CDR3 has 15 amino acids. The ends were cut back, 7 bases at V and 6 bases at J, with 22 bases in the middle. The CDR3 protein is CASKDYTGRGAEQYF. The DNA of the CDR3 is TGTGCCAGCAAAGATTATACGGGACGAGGGGCCGAGCAGTACTTC.

This clone came up once. The chain carries TRBV6-4 and TRBJ2-3; D gene unclear. Germline-derived CDR1 and CDR2 are MRHNA and SNTAGT. V gave up 4 bases and J gave up 3 bases, with 11 bases separating them. This CDR3 contains 14 residues. In nucleotides, the CDR3 is TGTGCCAGCAGTGTTGGTCAGACAACAGATACGCAGTATTTT. This gives the protein CASSVGQTTDTQYF.

The chain carries TRBV2 and TRBJ2-3; 12 bases are a match to TRBD2. CDR3 size: 16 residues. Germline CDR1 and CDR2: SNHLY and FYNNEI. J was trimmed by 3 bases and V by 6 bases; bases with no gene match: 7. The CDR3 DNA reads TGTGCCAGCAGACCGCAGCTAGCGGGGGGGACAGATACGCAGTATTTT. It is translated as CASRPQLAGGTDTQYF.

The chain recombines TRBV4-1 with TRBJ1-3; D remains ambiguous. Trimming cost V 3 bases and J 0 bases, with 18 bases left between them. Germline V gives CDR1 MGHRA, CDR2 YSYEKL. The CDR3 length is 18 residues. CDR3 loop: CASSQGPTRSLSGNTIYF. The CDR3 bases are TGCGCCAGCAGCCAGGGTCCCACGAGGTCCCTCTCTGGAAACACCATATATTTT.

V is TRBV6-4 and J is TRBJ2-1, with D uncertain. This CDR3 contains 14 residues. V lost 0 bases, J lost 6 bases, and 9 bases lay in between. The germline gives CDR1 MRHNA, CDR2 SNTAGT. This chain's CDR3 is CASSDSSFTNEQFF. The DNA of the CDR3 is TGTGCCAGCAGTGACTCTAGTTTTACCAATGAGCAGTTCTTC.

In the case of this clone: Other DNA sequences in the same sample also yield this CDR3. The genes are TRBV9 and TRBJ1-2, with a tentative D call TRBD1 (6 bases). Germline V lookup: CDR1 SGDLS, CDR2 YYNGEE. This CDR3 contains 14 residues. Trimming cost V 8 bases and J 7 bases, with 21 bases left between them. Written as DNA, the CDR3 is TGTGCCAGTCGTCCGGTGGTGGGGGCGGGTGGCTACACCTTC. Its protein is CASRPVVGAGGYTF.

This chain uses TRBV19 with TRBJ2-7, with TRBD2 identical over 10 bases. The CDR3 is 16 amino acids. The germline V gene has CDR1 LNHDA and CDR2 SQIVND (reference sequence). V dropped 4 bases and J dropped 3; count of bases not matched to a gene: 9. Here the CDR3 reads CASSRRPLAGDYEQYF. The CDR3 coding sequence is TGTGCCAGTAGTAGACGCCCGCTAGCGGGGGACTACGAGCAGTACTTC.